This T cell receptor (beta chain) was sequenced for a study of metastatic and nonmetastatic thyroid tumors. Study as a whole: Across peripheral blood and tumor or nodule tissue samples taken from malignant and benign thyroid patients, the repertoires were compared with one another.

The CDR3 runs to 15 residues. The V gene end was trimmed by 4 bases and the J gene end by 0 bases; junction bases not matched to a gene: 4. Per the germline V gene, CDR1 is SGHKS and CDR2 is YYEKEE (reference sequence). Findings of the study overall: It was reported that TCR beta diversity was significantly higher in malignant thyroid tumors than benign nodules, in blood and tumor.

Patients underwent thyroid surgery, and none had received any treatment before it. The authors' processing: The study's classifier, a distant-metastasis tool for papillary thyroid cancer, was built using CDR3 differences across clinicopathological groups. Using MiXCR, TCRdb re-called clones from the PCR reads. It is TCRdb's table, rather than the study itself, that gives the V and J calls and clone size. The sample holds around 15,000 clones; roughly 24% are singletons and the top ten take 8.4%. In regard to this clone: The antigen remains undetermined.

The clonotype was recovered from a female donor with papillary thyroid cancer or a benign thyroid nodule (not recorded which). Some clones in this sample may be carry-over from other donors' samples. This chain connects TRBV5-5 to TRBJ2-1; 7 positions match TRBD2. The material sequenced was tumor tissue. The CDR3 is CASSTSAYSYNEQFF. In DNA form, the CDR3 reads TGTGCCAGCAGCACTAGCGCCTACTCCTACAATGAGCAGTTCTTC.